The 5 T cell receptor beta chains presented below share a single source sample, sequenced in a study of naive and memory T cell subsets. Antigens of these TCRs are unknown. Study-wide points: A few larger clonotypes appeared in naive repertoires, especially CD8, possibly memory cells re-expressing CD45RA.

Both TRBC1 and TRBC2 were covered by a beta constant-region primer of two equimolar oligonucleotides. Ligated cDNA was amplified by four rounds of PCR with nested alpha and beta constant-region primers and SP2. TCRdb re-called the UMI-ligation and nested PCR reads through MiXCR, storing one row per CDR3 protein. Here the sample spans some 110,000 distinct CDR3 sequences, roughly 15% being singletons. The sequencing sample was made of naive CD8+ T cells from blood. These receptors originate from a human donor in good health.

This clonotype appeared a few times. This chain links TRBV11-2 with TRBJ2-3, with D hard to call. Germline CDR1 and CDR2: SGHAT and FQNNGV. Trimming took off 5 bases at V and 6 bases at J, with 27 bases between the two ends. The CDR3 runs to 18 residues. DNA for the CDR3: TGTGCCAGCAGCGGGCCTTCGTCGGTCGGCGAGTCAGCCGATACGCAGTATTTT. Translated: CASSGPSSVGESADTQYF.

This sequence joins TRBV7-3 and TRBJ1-1; the D is unclear. Trimming took off 4 bases at V and 1 base at J, with 13 bases between the two ends. From germline, CDR1 is SGHTA and CDR2 FQGTGA. The CDR3 loop spans 15 amino acids. CDR3 nucleotides: TGTGCCAGCAGCTCGGGTGAAGGCGCGAACACTGAAGCTTTCTTT. Its translation: CASSSGEGANTEAFF.

This clonotype appeared a few times. This chain joins TRBV2 and TRBJ2-7; no reliable D call. V was shortened by 2 bases and J by 3 bases, with 5 bases between the two germline ends. The CDR3 has 12 residues. Germline-derived CDR1 and CDR2 are SNHLY and FYNNEI. CDR3 sequence: CASSEKYYEQYF. The DNA of the CDR3 is TGTGCCAGCAGTGAAAAATACTACGAGCAGTACTTC.

This clonotype has ten or more counts. The gene calls are TRBV7-9 and TRBJ2-3; D is ambiguous. CDR1 is SEHNR and CDR2 is FQNEAQ in the germline V gene (reference sequence). The V gene lost 5 bases and the J gene lost 8 bases, with 8 bases spanning the gap. CDR3 length: 11 residues. The chain's CDR3 is CASSITGTQYF. DNA of the CDR3: TGTGCCAGCAGCATAACCGGTACGCAGTATTTT.

The V and J genes are TRBV28 and TRBJ1-5; no clear D. The CDR3 spans 15 residues. The germline gives CDR1 MDHEN, CDR2 SYDVKM. Trimming pared 2 bases from V and 4 bases from J, leaving 12 bases between. Written as DNA, the CDR3 is TGTGCCAGCAGTTTAGAATCCACCTTAAATCAGCCCCAGCATTTT. Encoded protein: CASSLESTLNQPQHF. The full variable domain, in which reference TRBV28 and TRBJ1-5 provide the parts outside the CDR3, is DVKVTQSSRYLVKRTGEKVFLECVQDMDHENMFWYRQDPGLGLRLIYFSYDVKMKEKGDIPEGYSVSREKKERFSLILESASTNQTSMYLCASSLESTLNQPQHFGDGTRLSIL.